The clone carrying this TCR beta chain was seen more than once but under ten times. Its matching antigen is unknown. This entry belongs to a study of T-cell reconstitution after alpha-beta-depleted transplantation in children. CDR1 and CDR2 from the germline V gene are DFQATT and SNEGSKA (reference sequence). The J segment lost 5 bases and the V segment lost 7 bases, leaving 9 bases of the junction unmatched. The CDR3 has 13 residues. Preparation of the TCRbeta library involved a method that used unique molecular identifiers. TCRdb recomputed calls from the PCR reads with MiXCR, one row per CDR3 protein. The repertoire holds hundreds of thousands of distinct CDR3 sequences, with around 15% as singletons. Overall study results and limits: Hyperexpanded clones declined; after one year, newly produced T cells mostly supplied diversity.

This receptor was taken from a male patient younger than 18 who had a stem cell transplant for acute lymphoblastic leukemia, so the T cells may come from the graft donor. The rearrangement uses TRBV20-1 and TRBJ2-5, with TRBD2 matching over 8 bases. Source: PBMCs, mostly from graft donor cells, taken 360 days after TCRalphabeta/CD19-depleted stem cell transplant. The CDR3 sequence: CSVDGRALETQYF. CDR3 coding DNA: TGCAGTGTTGACGGGAGGGCCTTGGAGACCCAGTACTTC.